Below are 18 T cell receptor beta chains sequenced from a single sample in a study of cytomegalovirus exposure and HLA in healthy donors. The PCR used 60 Vbeta and 13 Jbeta primers. Assay used: immunoSEQ multiplex PCR; TCRdb lists only in-frame clones, some missing. The top ten hold under 2% of the sample, which has about 98,000 clones, 74% seen once. What was sequenced was PBMCs. These receptors all stem from a male donor in good health and CMV-seronegative.

This clone was detected only once. The J gene is TRBJ2-1, the V gene TRBV2, with 8 bases lining up with TRBD2. V lost 5 bases to trimming and J lost 3 bases; unmatched junction nucleotides: 6. CDR1 is SNHLY, CDR2 FYNNEI, per germline. The CDR3 is made up of 15 amino acids. The CDR3 protein is CASSPSSGSYNEQFF. CDR3 nucleotide sequence: TGTGCCAGCAGTCCCTCCAGCGGGAGCTACAATGAGCAGTTCTTC.

The genes are TRBV9 and TRBJ2-3; 7 bases are a match to TRBD1. CDR1 is SGDLS and CDR2 is YYNGEE in the germline V gene. The CDR3 totals 15 residues. J was trimmed by 11 bases and V by 0 bases; bases with no gene match: 12. CDR3 region: CASSVGQGVPMKQYF. The CDR3 DNA reads as TGTGCCAGCAGCGTAGGCCAGGGGGTCCCGATGAAGCAGTATTTT.

This clone was counted between two and nine times. V and J are TRBV15 and TRBJ2-1; 15 bases match TRBD2. Looked up from germline, CDR1 is LNHNV and CDR2 is YYDKDF (reference sequence). Trimming took 2 bases from V and 7 from J; bases not matched to a gene: 6. The CDR3 extends over 17 amino acids. CDR3 nucleotides: TGTGCCACCAGCAGACACGAAGGGACTAGCGGGAGGAATGAGCAGTTCTTC. Translated, it gives CATSRHEGTSGRNEQFF.

The genes are TRBV12-5 and TRBJ2-3, with unresolved D. In germline, CDR1 is LGHNT, CDR2 FRNRAP. The CDR3 loop spans 13 amino acids. The V end lost 7 bases, the J end lost 2 bases, and 10 bases lay between the germline ends. Here the CDR3 reads CASARAITDTQYF. CDR3 DNA sequence: TGTGCTAGTGCCCGCGCTATCACAGATACGCAGTATTTT.

V usage is TRBV29-1 and J usage is TRBJ2-3; D call uncertain. V lost 0 bases to trimming and J lost 6 bases, with 4 bases between them. Per germline, CDR1 SQVTM and CDR2 ANQGSEA. The CDR3 has 11 amino acids. CDR3 coding DNA: TGCAGCGTTGAAGATCTGGATACGCAGTATTTT. It encodes CSVEDLDTQYF.

This chain links TRBV27 with TRBJ2-6; weak D call: TRBD1 (5 bases). The length of the CDR3 is 18 residues. V was pared by 0 bases and J by 1 base, with 13 bases between. Germline V CDR1 and CDR2: MNHEY, SMNVEV (reference sequence). The CDR3, as DNA: TGTGCCAGCAGTTTATCTTCCGGACATGGGTCTGGGGCCAACGTCCTGACTTTC. Translated, it gives CASSLSSGHGSGANVLTF.

This clone was detected only a few times. The gene calls are TRBV6-5 and TRBJ1-4, with D unclear. Trimming removed 5 bases at V and 3 bases at J, with 7 bases between. The germline gives CDR1 MNHEY, CDR2 SVGAGI. CDR3 length equals 13 residues. The CDR3 here is CASSGLSNEKLFF. The CDR3 DNA reads as TGTGCCAGCAGTGGGCTATCTAATGAAAAACTGTTTTTT.

V usage is TRBV7-9 and J usage is TRBJ2-4; TRBD1 matches 8 bases. The CDR3 extends over 16 amino acids. CDR1 and CDR2 from the germline V gene are SEHNR and FQNEAQ (reference sequence). Unmatched junction bases numbered 12, after V lost 5 bases and J lost 6 bases. The CDR3 region is CASSITDWTGLNIQYF. In DNA, the CDR3 is TGTGCCAGCAGCATTACCGACTGGACAGGGTTAAACATTCAGTACTTC.

The chain uses TRBV5-1 and TRBJ1-1; a possible D gene is TRBD1 (6 bases). This CDR3 region has 15 residues. The V gene's germline CDR1 is SGHRS and CDR2 YFSETQ. The V end was cut by 4 bases, the J end by 0 bases, with 13 bases between. CDR3 nucleotide sequence: TGCGCCAGCAGCCTAATACAGGGTTTGAACACTGAAGCTTTCTTT. Translation gives CASSLIQGLNTEAFF.

Only one count was recorded for this clone. The genes are TRBV19 and TRBJ2-5; TRBD2 agrees at 10 bases. Trimming removed 5 bases from V and 4 bases from J; junction bases left unmatched: 1. The CDR3 runs to 13 residues. The germline CDR1 and CDR2 sequences are LNHDA and SQIVND (reference sequence). The CDR3 DNA reads as TGTGCCAGTAGTGGACTAGCGGCAGAGACCCAGTACTTC. This gives the protein CASSGLAAETQYF.

This clone occurred a few times. Written as DNA, the CDR3 is TGTGCCAGCAGCCGTAGGACTAGCGGTGGAGAGACCCAGTACTTC. Its translation: CASSRRTSGGETQYF. The V and J genes are TRBV28 and TRBJ2-5; TRBD2 matches at 10 bases. This CDR3 has 15 residues. V shed 6 bases, J shed 4 bases, and the junction held 8 bases outside the gene matches. Germline loops: CDR1 MDHEN, CDR2 SYDVKM.

The rearrangement joins TRBV7-9 to TRBJ1-1; D is perhaps TRBD1 (6 bases). V dropped 3 bases and J dropped 1 base, with 9 bases sitting between them. Germline V gene sequence: CDR1 SEHNR, CDR2 FQNEAQ (reference sequence). The CDR3 has 14 amino acids. CDR3 bases: TGTGCCAGCAGCTTGCCAGGGGAGAACACTGAAGCTTTCTTT. Translated, it gives CASSLPGENTEAFF.

This chain uses TRBV5-1 with TRBJ2-5; 11 bases map to TRBD2. V dropped 4 bases and J dropped 4; count of bases not matched to a gene: 6. Germline CDR1 is SGHRS and CDR2 is YFSETQ. This CDR3 region has 15 residues. The DNA for the CDR3 is TGCGCCAGCAGCCCCGCTAGCGGGAGGTTAGAGACCCAGTACTTC. Encoded protein: CASSPASGRLETQYF.

The chain couples TRBV5-1 to TRBJ2-3; 10 positions match TRBD1. Germline V gene sequence: CDR1 SGHRS, CDR2 YFSETQ. Unmatched junction bases numbered 5, after V lost 4 bases and J lost 3 bases. The CDR3 loop spans 15 amino acids. The CDR3 nucleotides are TGCGCCAGCAGCCCAGGACAGGGGGTGACAGATACGCAGTATTTT. Its translation is CASSPGQGVTDTQYF.

This clone turned up a few times. The chain carries TRBV5-4 and TRBJ2-3, with D possibly matching TRBD2 (6 bases). Germline values: CDR1 SGHNT, CDR2 YYREEE (reference sequence). This CDR3 region has 15 residues. V gave up 5 bases and J gave up 0 bases, with 13 bases separating them. CDR3 sequence (DNA): TGTGCCAGCAGGAACCAGCGGGCCAGCACAGATACGCAGTATTTT. As protein: CASRNQRASTDTQYF.

This clone has a single count. This sample also contains other DNA sequences that code for the same CDR3. The V gene is TRBV9, the J gene TRBJ2-5; 7 bases fit TRBD2. CDR3 size: 13 residues. Trimming at V came to 2 bases and at J to 4 bases, leaving 2 bases not matched to a gene. Germline V gene data show CDR1 as SGDLS and CDR2 as YYNGEE. CDR3: CASSVAGAETQYF. The DNA for the CDR3 is TGTGCCAGCAGCGTTGCGGGAGCAGAGACCCAGTACTTC.

The rearrangement links TRBV6-5 to TRBJ2-5; D not certain. V dropped 6 bases and J dropped 1 base, with 9 bases sitting between them. The CDR3 length is 13 residues. CDR1 MNHEY and CDR2 SVGAGI come from the germline V gene. This CDR3 reads CASSEAIQETQYF. In nucleotides, the CDR3 is TGTGCCAGCAGCGAGGCGATCCAAGAGACCCAGTACTTC.

This chain connects TRBV27 to TRBJ2-7; 8 bases map to TRBD1. The CDR3 totals 11 residues. V shed 6 bases, J shed 9 bases, and the junction held 4 bases outside the gene matches. The germline V gene has CDR1 MNHEY and CDR2 SMNVEV (reference sequence). The CDR3 spells CASRDRVGQYF. The CDR3, as DNA: TGTGCCAGCAGGGACAGGGTCGGGCAGTACTTC.